These T cell receptor beta chains were read from a single sample in a study of blood T cell repertoires in COVID-19. The data were produced by immunoSEQ multiplex PCR, yet TCRdb's version contains in-frame clones alone and is incomplete. The repertoire holds 360,000 or so clones, with about nine tenths as singletons. The sample taken for sequencing was PBMCs or T cells enriched from blood (not recorded which). These receptor sequences come from a woman aged 30 to 39 who had been exposed to COVID-19. Each CDR3 is given with its conserved first and last residue. D genes are given only for firm matches. A clone size is listed for some rows: how often the clone was seen (once, few, many), or a class if it is expanded.

J: TRBJ2-7; V: TRBV5-5; size: .; D: TRBD2; DNA: TGTGCCAGCAGCTTATTGGGAGCGGGAGGGCCGTCGGAGCAGTACTTC; CDR3: CASSLLGAGGPSEQYF
J: TRBJ1-2; V: TRBV25-1; size: .; D: TRBD1; DNA: TGTGCCAGCAGTGCATCGACAGGGTTTAATGGCTACACCTTC; CDR3: CASSASTGFNGYTF
J: TRBJ2-1; V: TRBV20-1; size: .; D: .; DNA: TGCAGTGCTAGTAAAGACAGGTCTTCCTACAATGAGCAGTTCTTC; CDR3: CSASKDRSSYNEQFF
J: TRBJ2-7; V: TRBV28; size: .; D: TRBD1; DNA: TGTGCCAGCAGTTTAGAGGTTGGAGCAGGGGGTGGCTCCTACGAGCAGTACTTC; CDR3: CASSLEVGAGGGSYEQYF
J: TRBJ1-1; V: TRBV5-1; size: .; D: TRBD1; DNA: TGCGCCAGCAGCTTGGCCGCTACGGCCAAAGGACAGGGTAGGACTGAAGCTTTCTTT; CDR3: CASSLAATAKGQGRTEAFF
J: TRBJ2-7; V: TRBV27; size: .; D: .; DNA: TGTGCCAGCAGTCTGAGGACTGATGCCTACGAGCAGTACTTC; CDR3: CASSLRTDAYEQYF
J: TRBJ2-5; V: TRBV27; size: .; D: TRBD2; DNA: TGTGCCAGCAGTTCCCACCTTAGGAGTAGCGGGATCCAAGAGACCCAGTACTTC; CDR3: CASSSHLRSSGIQETQYF
J: TRBJ1-3; V: TRBV30; size: .; D: TRBD1; DNA: TGTGCCTGGAGCGCCGGGACAGATGGAAACACCATATATTTT; CDR3: CAWSAGTDGNTIYF
J: TRBJ2-7; V: TRBV5-6; size: .; D: .; DNA: TGTGCCAGCAGCTTCCCGGGGTCCTACGAGCAGTACTTC; CDR3: CASSFPGSYEQYF
J: TRBJ1-2; V: TRBV3-1/TRBV3-2; size: few; D: .; DNA: TGTGCCAGCAGCCCGTTCAGGGGTTCGGGCGGCTACACCTTC; CDR3: CASSPFRGSGGYTF
J: TRBJ1-1; V: TRBV9; size: .; D: TRBD1; DNA: TGTGCCAGCAGCACACAGGGGGCAATGGCTGAAGCTTTCTTT; CDR3: CASSTQGAMAEAFF
J: TRBJ2-3; V: TRBV27; size: .; D: .; DNA: TGTGCCAGCAGTTTTGGACTGACGCAGTATTTT; CDR3: CASSFGLTQYF
J: TRBJ1-5; V: TRBV6-5; size: .; D: .; DNA: TGTGCCAGCAGTCAGGGGTTCCGTCAGCCCCAGCATTTT; CDR3: CASSQGFRQPQHF
J: TRBJ1-3; V: TRBV3-1/TRBV3-2; size: .; D: .; DNA: TGTGCCAGCAGCCAGGTCGCAGGGTCTAGAAACACCATATATTTT; CDR3: CASSQVAGSRNTIYF
J: TRBJ2-7; V: TRBV7-9; size: .; D: .; DNA: TGTGCCAGCAGCGCCGGAGGGAAGAGCTCCTACGAGCAGTACTTC; CDR3: CASSAGGKSSYEQYF